This is a list of T cell receptor beta chains from one sample in a study of Graves' ophthalmopathy and Graves' hyperthyroidism. TCRdb used MiXCR to reprocess the multiplex PCR reads, holding one entry per CDR3 protein. The table records around 1.1 million distinct CDR3 sequences, 35% to 45% of them present only once. The sample comprised peripheral blood or thyroid tissue (not recorded which). The receptors here all came from an adult man with Graves' hyperthyroidism. The CDR3 runs from the conserved cysteine through the conserved F or W. The D gene is left open where the match is weak. Clone sizes are given selectively: once, few, many, or a class where the clone is expanded.

TRBJ2-7 . . TRBV7-2 TGTGCCAGCAGCTTAGCTGGTTCGGTCAGCTCCTACGAGCAGTACTTC CASSLAGSVSSYEQYF
TRBJ2-7 many TRBD1 TRBV11-3 TGTGCCAGCAGCCTAGGACAGGGATGGTCCTACGAGCAGTACTTC CASSLGQGWSYEQYF
TRBJ2-5 . . TRBV2 TGTGCCACCCGGGGACAAATGGAGACCCAGTACTTC CATRGQMETQYF
TRBJ2-7 . TRBD1 TRBV6-1 TGTGCCAGCAGGAAAGGTCTCAGACAGGGGTGGACCTACGAGCAGTACTTC CASRKGLRQGWTYEQYF
TRBJ1-5 . TRBD1 TRBV7-2 TGTGCCAGCAGCGCGGACAGGGGTTCCTACGAGCATTTT CASSADRGSYEHF
TRBJ1-5 . TRBD1 TRBV29-1 TGCAGCGCAGGACAGGGGGCAGGTCAGCCCCAGCATTTT CSAGQGAGQPQHF
TRBJ2-5 . TRBD2 TRBV29-1 TGCAGCGTTGAGGGACTAGCGGGGGGAGGGGAGACCCAGTACTTC CSVEGLAGGGETQYF
TRBJ1-1 . . TRBV25-1 TGTGCCAGCAGTGCTCCGACAGGCCCCACTGAAGCTTTCTTT CASSAPTGPTEAFF
TRBJ2-2 . . TRBV7-2 TGTGCCAGCAGCCAAGGGGACACGAACACCGGGGAGCTGTTTTTT CASSQGDTNTGELFF
TRBJ1-2 many TRBD1 TRBV12-3/TRBV12-4 TGTGCCGGCCGGGACAGGGTCTATGGCTACACCTTC CAGRDRVYGYTF
TRBJ2-7 once TRBD2 TRBV7-8 TGTGCCAGCAGCGTCACTAGCGGAAACTACGGGCAGTACTTC CASSVTSGNYGQYF
TRBJ1-2 . . TRBV7-9 TGTGCCAGCAGCCCCGACAGGAGCACTAACTATGGCTACACCTTC CASSPDRSTNYGYTF